A single sample gave rise to the 2 T cell receptor beta chains below, sequenced in a study of spatial heterogeneity in lung cancer. Time point given: sample taken at primary tumor resection. TCRdb fed the 5' RACE reads into MiXCR, producing one record per CDR3 protein. The data contain around 8,100 distinct CDR3 sequences, about an eighth of them singletons. These TCRs' antigens remain unknown. Overall study results and limits: The study found that expanded intratumoral alpha and beta TCR counts tracked tumor mutation counts.

The material was lung tumor tissue, obtained at surgery. All receptors come from a male donor with early-stage non-small cell lung cancer.

The V call is TRBV3-1, the J call TRBJ2-2, with D unresolved. Trimming stripped 0 bases from V and 1 base from J, with 6 bases between. The CDR3 is made up of 15 amino acids. From germline, CDR1 is LGHDT and CDR2 YNNKEL (reference sequence). CDR3 in amino acids: CASSQDLLNTGELFF. CDR3 sequence (DNA): TGTGCCAGCAGCCAAGATCTCTTGAACACCGGGGAGCTGTTTTTT.

The chain couples TRBV6-2 or TRBV6-3 to TRBJ1-1, with D unresolved. The CDR3 loop spans 13 amino acids. CDR1 and CDR2 (germline): MNHEY, SVGEGT. Trimming cost V 7 bases and J 7 bases, with 16 bases left between them. The CDR3 nucleotides are TGTGCCAGCATTATCTCGAAGGCCGGTGAAGCTTTCTTT. This codes for CASIISKAGEAFF.